These 30 T cell receptor beta chains were sequenced from one sample in a study of T-cell reconstitution after alpha-beta-depleted transplantation in children. Unique molecular identifiers were built into the TCRbeta library. In TCRdb, the PCR reads were re-called with MiXCR into one record per CDR3 protein. The sample lists 500,000 or so distinct CDR3 sequences, approximately 30% occurring once. The sequences come from PBMCs from the stem cell graft donor, collected from the stem cell graft. The source is a human donor who donated a stem cell graft to a child with aplastic anemia.

This clonotype has only a few counts. The chain has TRBV20-1 and TRBJ2-3; D not certain. CDR1 is DFQATT, CDR2 SNEGSKA, per germline (reference sequence). V was trimmed by 4 bases and J by 2 bases, leaving 13 bases between them. This CDR3 has 14 amino acids. Here the CDR3 reads CSATASAPTDTQYF. CDR3 nucleotide sequence: TGCAGTGCTACGGCGAGCGCCCCCACAGATACGCAGTATTTT.

The rearrangement links TRBV18 to TRBJ2-5; TRBD1 matches at 7 bases. Germline-derived CDR1 and CDR2 are KGHSH and LQKENI. J gave up 4 bases and V 3 bases, and 8 bases lay outside the gene matches. CDR3 length equals 15 residues. In DNA, the CDR3 is TGTGCCAGCTCACCGGAAGGGAAGGGGGCAGAGACCCAGTACTTC. Translating gives CASSPEGKGAETQYF.

The sample holds a few counts of this clonotype. The rearrangement links TRBV7-9 to TRBJ2-5, with 10 bases fitting TRBD2. CDR1 and CDR2 (germline): SEHNR, FQNEAQ (reference sequence). The CDR3 is 15 residues long. V dropped 2 bases and J dropped 6; count of bases not matched to a gene: 6. In nucleotides, the CDR3 is TGTGCCAGCAGCTTAATGGAAGCGGGAGGGAAGACCCAGTACTTC. It is translated as CASSLMEAGGKTQYF.

A note on this clonotype: Compared with germline, one end of the junction differs, possibly owing to a read error. The chain combines TRBV4-3 with TRBJ1-1, with 8 bases lining up with TRBD1. The germline CDR1 and CDR2 sequences are LGHNA and YSLEER. This CDR3 spans 14 amino acids. CDR3 sequence reads: CASSQDRVNTEAFF. The CDR3 nucleotides read TGTGCCAGCTCCCAGGACAGGGTGAACACTGAAGCTTTCTTT.

This clonotype has more than one count but fewer than ten. The chain joins TRBV18 to TRBJ2-1; a weak D match, TRBD2 (6 bases). V lost 1 base and J lost 8, with 12 bases in between. This CDR3 is built from 14 residues. Germline CDR1 reads KGHSH; CDR2 reads LQKENI. CDR3 residues: CASSPLPSVHEQFF. CDR3 bases: TGTGCCAGCTCACCACTTCCTAGCGTCCATGAGCAGTTCTTC. The complete variable domain, with remaining parts taken from reference TRBV18 and TRBJ2-1, reads NAGVMQNPRHLVRRRGQEARLRCSPMKGHSHVYWYRQLPEEGLKFMVYLQKENIIDESGMPKERFSAEFPKEGPSILRIQQVVRGDSAAYFCASSPLPSVHEQFFGPGTRLTVL.

The chain recombines TRBV30 with TRBJ2-5; 8 bases fit TRBD2. Germline-derived CDR1 and CDR2 are GTSNPN and SVGIG (reference sequence). The V and J ends lost 0 bases and 5 bases, in that order; junction bases with no gene match: 2. The CDR3 runs 13 residues. In DNA, the CDR3 is TGTGCCTGGAGTGTTAGCGGGGCGGAGACCCAGTACTTC. It translates to CAWSVSGAETQYF.

This sequence joins TRBV28 and TRBJ2-1; 9 bases match TRBD1. The V gene's germline CDR1 is MDHEN and CDR2 SYDVKM. After removal of 5 bases from V and 7 bases from J, the junction contained 9 bases not matched to a gene. CDR3 size: 15 residues. CDR3 amino acids: CASSTGQGNRNEQFF. DNA for the CDR3: TGTGCCAGCAGTACCGGACAGGGGAATAGGAATGAGCAGTTCTTC.

The table lists this clonotype with many counts. The J gene is TRBJ1-2, the V gene TRBV20-1; D possibly corresponds to TRBD1 (6 bases). Trimming removed 6 bases at V and 4 bases at J, with 15 bases between. The CDR3 consists of 13 residues. Germline CDR1 DFQATT, CDR2 SNEGSKA (reference sequence). In DNA form, the CDR3 reads TGCAGTGCCGAACCACAGGGTACCTATGGCTACACCTTC. Amino acids: CSAEPQGTYGYTF.

The CDR3 loop is CSPRLPSERITYEQYF. In DNA form, the CDR3 reads TGCAGTCCCCGGTTGCCCTCGGAGCGGATCACCTACGAGCAGTACTTC. The V call is TRBV20-1, the J call TRBJ2-7, with a possible D match to TRBD2 (5 bases). This CDR3 is built from 16 residues. CDR1 and CDR2 (germline): DFQATT, SNEGSKA (reference sequence). V lost 8 bases and J lost 2, with 25 bases in between.

The chain joins TRBV5-5 to TRBJ2-4; possible D gene TRBD1, 5 bases. From germline, CDR1 is SGHKS and CDR2 YYEKEE (reference sequence). There are 18 residues in the CDR3. Trimming took off 2 bases at V and 0 bases at J, with 18 bases between the two ends. The CDR3 sequence is CASSFQERTPLAKNIQYF. The CDR3 DNA sequence: TGTGCCAGCAGCTTTCAGGAACGGACACCACTAGCCAAAAACATTCAGTACTTC.

Points on this clonotype: The junction departs from germline at one end; a sequencing error may be responsible. The J gene is TRBJ2-7, the V gene TRBV20-1; tentatively, D is TRBD2 (6 bases). CDR3 size: 11 residues. Looked up from germline, CDR1 is DFQATT and CDR2 is SNEGSKA (reference sequence). CDR3 in DNA: TGCAGTGCTAGAGGGGGGGATGGGCTGAACTTC. Its protein is CSARGGDGLNF.

V is TRBV6-6 and J is TRBJ2-7; D is unclear. This CDR3 region has 12 residues. The V end was cut by 4 bases, the J end by 4 bases, with 8 bases between. Looked up from germline, CDR1 is MNHNY and CDR2 is SVGAGI (reference sequence). The DNA of the CDR3 is TGTGCCAGCAGTTTGAACATGTACGAGCAGTACTTC. It is translated as CASSLNMYEQYF.

There are a few counts of this clonotype. V gene TRBV7-2 combines with J gene TRBJ2-3; the D gene is possibly TRBD2 (5 bases). The CDR3 extends over 13 amino acids. V dropped 7 bases and J dropped 3 bases, with 11 bases sitting between them. The germline V gene has CDR1 SGHTA and CDR2 FQGNSA. CDR3 in DNA: TGTGCCAGCACCCTGAGAGGGACAGATACGCAGTATTTT. Encoded protein: CASTLRGTDTQYF.

This clonotype was counted only a few times. The chain links TRBV29-1 to TRBJ2-1, with a possible D match to TRBD2 (7 bases). From germline, CDR1 is SQVTM and CDR2 ANQGSEA. With 6 bases removed from V and 8 bases from J, the gap between germline ends came to 20 bases. This CDR3 region has 14 residues. This chain's CDR3 is CSVARGRAVDEQFF. CDR3 DNA: TGCAGCGTGGCTAGGGGGAGGGCCGTCGATGAGCAGTTCTTC.

The chain is built from TRBV12-3 or TRBV12-4 and TRBJ2-1; 9 nucleotides line up with TRBD1. Trimming removed 5 bases from V and 0 bases from J; junction bases left unmatched: 8. The CDR3 runs 17 residues. CDR3 coding DNA: TGTGCCAGCAGTATCCGTAGGACAGGGGTCTCCTACAATGAGCAGTTCTTC. Its translation is CASSIRRTGVSYNEQFF.

This clonotype occurred a few times. The chain combines TRBV6-1 with TRBJ1-2; possibly TRBD1 for D (5 bases). The CDR3 is 12 amino acids. V lost 11 bases, J lost 10 bases, and 20 bases lay in between. Looked up from germline, CDR1 is MNHNS and CDR2 is SASEGT. For the CDR3, the DNA is TGTGCCGGAGGGGCAGGCCGCTCGTTCTACACCTTC. Protein product: CAGGAGRSFYTF.

Here the CDR3 DNA reads TGTGCCAGCAGCCCTCAGCATGGACAGCAAGAGACCCAGTACTTC. Translating gives CASSPQHGQQETQYF. The gene calls are TRBV5-6 and TRBJ2-5, with D possibly matching TRBD1 (6 bases). This CDR3 contains 15 residues. V dropped 4 bases and J dropped 2 bases, with 15 bases sitting between them. Germline V gives CDR1 SGHDT, CDR2 YYEEEE. The full variable domain, with the rest looked up from reference TRBV5-6 and TRBJ2-5, is DAGVTQSPTHLIKTRGQQVTLRCSPKSGHDTVSWYQQALGQGPQFIFQYYEEEERQRGNFPDRFSGHQFPNYSSELNVNALLLGDSALYLCASSPQHGQQETQYFGPGTRLLVL.

This clonotype was detected only a few times. The genes are TRBV25-1 and TRBJ2-3; D may be TRBD2 (6 bases). The V and J ends lost 4 bases and 3 bases respectively, with 20 bases between them. Germline CDR1 is MGHDK and CDR2 is SYGVNS. This CDR3 spans 17 amino acids. In DNA form, the CDR3 reads TGTGCCAGCAGTGGTGCCTACCGGGGAGGCAGGACAGATACGCAGTATTTT. Amino acids: CASSGAYRGGRTDTQYF.

This clonotype came up a few times. The V call is TRBV20-1, the J call TRBJ2-1; TRBD2 might be the D (6 bases). The CDR3 contains 13 residues. Per germline, CDR1 DFQATT and CDR2 SNEGSKA (reference sequence). V was clipped by 6 bases and J by 3 bases, with 12 bases between them. CDR3 nucleotides: TGCAGTGCCAGGAGGGACCACTACAATGAGCAGTTCTTC. Its protein is CSARRDHYNEQFF.

V is TRBV10-3 and J is TRBJ2-7; 7 bases line up with TRBD2. Per germline, CDR1 ENHRY and CDR2 SYGVKD. The CDR3 spans 14 residues. Trimming took 5 bases from V and 7 from J; bases not matched to a gene: 11. The CDR3 DNA reads TGTGCCATCAGTCAAAGCGGGGACCTGGGTGAGCAGTACTTC. Protein sequence: CAISQSGDLGEQYF.

The gene calls are TRBV5-1 and TRBJ2-5; 8 bases fit TRBD1. Germline V gives CDR1 SGHRS, CDR2 YFSETQ. This CDR3 contains 18 residues. J lost 1 base, V lost 5 bases, and 16 bases had no gene match. CDR3: CASRKGQEIVNSQETQYF. The CDR3 DNA reads TGCGCCAGCAGGAAGGGACAGGAAATAGTAAATTCCCAAGAGACCCAGTACTTC.

The chain links TRBV7-9 to TRBJ1-1; the D gene is possibly TRBD1 (5 bases). The V gene's germline CDR1 is SEHNR and CDR2 FQNEAQ (reference sequence). Trimming pared 0 bases from V and 1 base from J, leaving 12 bases between. The CDR3 sequence is 16 residues long. As DNA, the CDR3 is TGTGCCAGCAGCTTAGCTGTCGCAGGGAGGAACACTGAAGCTTTCTTT. It specifies CASSLAVAGRNTEAFF. The full variable domain, with the rest looked up from reference TRBV7-9 and TRBJ1-1, is DTGVSQNPRHKITKRGQNVTFRCDPISEHNRLYWYRQTLGQGPEFLTYFQNEAQLEKSRLLSDRFSAERPKGSFSTLEIQRTEQGDSAMYLCASSLAVAGRNTEAFFGQGTRLTVV.

This clonotype occurred many times. V gene TRBV4-3 combines with J gene TRBJ1-2; 9 bases map to TRBD1. This CDR3 contains 12 residues. The germline CDR1 and CDR2 sequences are LGHNA and YSLEER. V lost 4 bases and J lost 8; bases outside the gene matches: 2. The CDR3 DNA sequence: TGCGCCAGCAGCCTCGGACAGGGGGGCTACACCTTC. As protein: CASSLGQGGYTF.

There are a few counts of this clonotype. The chain employs TRBV7-9 and TRBJ1-2, with a weak D call TRBD1 (5 bases). This CDR3 has 14 amino acids. V lost 4 bases to trimming and J lost 5 bases, with 14 bases between them. Germline values: CDR1 SEHNR, CDR2 FQNEAQ (reference sequence). The CDR3: CASSSPGAAYGYTF. The CDR3, as DNA: TGTGCCAGCAGCTCTCCCGGGGCTGCGTATGGCTACACCTTC.

The chain employs TRBV5-5 and TRBJ1-1; a weak D match, TRBD1 (6 bases). The CDR3 sequence is 16 residues long. The ends were cut back, 7 bases at V and 0 bases at J, with 19 bases in the middle. Germline CDR1 reads SGHKS; CDR2 reads YYEKEE (reference sequence). The CDR3 region has the DNA TGTGCCAGCTCTGAAACCCGGGGGGCGGTGAACACTGAAGCTTTCTTT. It codes for CASSETRGAVNTEAFF.

The chain has TRBV28 and TRBJ1-1; D remains unclear. Trimming shortened V by 6 bases and J by 5 bases, and 22 bases separated the two germline ends. The CDR3 extends over 16 amino acids. The germline V gene has CDR1 MDHEN and CDR2 SYDVKM. DNA of the CDR3: TGTGCCAGCAGCCCACCGGGCTCTCCAAAGGGAACTGAAGCTTTCTTT. Protein sequence: CASSPPGSPKGTEAFF. Variable domain in full (rest from reference TRBV28 and TRBJ1-1): DVKVTQSSRYLVKRTGEKVFLECVQDMDHENMFWYRQDPGLGLRLIYFSYDVKMKEKGDIPEGYSVSREKKERFSLILESASTNQTSMYLCASSPPGSPKGTEAFFGQGTRLTVV.

This chain links TRBV12-3 or TRBV12-4 with TRBJ1-2; D ambiguous. This CDR3 is built from 16 residues. The V and J ends lost 3 bases and 5 bases respectively, with 19 bases between them. CDR3 coding DNA: TGTGCCAGCAGTTTCGTAACCGGGCCGTGGGGATATGGCTACACCTTC. It is translated as CASSFVTGPWGYGYTF.

The chain is built from TRBV29-1 and TRBJ2-5; 7 positions agree with TRBD2. The germline CDR1 and CDR2 sequences are SQVTM and ANQGSEA. This CDR3 is 13 amino acids long. With V trimmed by 7 bases and J by 5 bases, 10 bases remained unmatched. The CDR3 DNA follows: TGCAGCGCCCATACGGGGGGAAGGGAGACCCAGTACTTC. It translates to CSAHTGGRETQYF. The entire variable domain, with the rest obtained from reference TRBV29-1 and TRBJ2-5, is as follows: SAVISQKPSRDICQRGTSLTIQCQVDSQVTMMFWYRQQPGQSLTLIATANQGSEATYESGFVIDKFPISRPNLTFSTLTVSNMSPEDSSIYLCSAHTGGRETQYFGPGTRLLVL.

This clonotype has more than one count but fewer than ten. This rearrangement joins TRBV7-2 to TRBJ2-7; 10 bases are a match to TRBD1. Per germline, CDR1 SGHTA and CDR2 FQGNSA. Unmatched junction bases numbered 10, after V lost 5 bases and J lost 3 bases. CDR3 length: 16 residues. The CDR3 DNA reads TGTGCCAGCAGCGCCGTTGACAGGGGGCTTTTCTACGAGCAGTACGTC. This translates into CASSAVDRGLFYEQYV.

The chain couples TRBV15 to TRBJ2-1, with 7 bases matching TRBD1. V was pared by 0 bases and J by 7 bases, with 12 bases of the junction left unmatched. The germline gives CDR1 LNHNV, CDR2 YYDKDF (reference sequence). This CDR3 region has 17 residues. CDR3 sequence: CATSRDRDRDLGNEQFF. In DNA form, the CDR3 reads TGTGCCACCAGCAGAGACCGGGACAGAGACCTTGGGAATGAGCAGTTCTTC. Variable domain in full (rest from reference TRBV15 and TRBJ2-1): DAMVIQNPRYQVTQFGKPVTLSCSQTLNHNVMYWYQQKSSQAPKLLFHYYDKDFNNEADTPDNFQSRRPNTSFCFLDIRSPGLGDTAMYLCATSRDRDRDLGNEQFFGPGTRLTVL.